The sequence of this T cell receptor beta chain was determined in a study of circulating CD8 cells and anti-PD-1 response in melanoma. In its sample, this clonotype is medium-sized (0.01 to 0.1%). Its antigen is undetermined. Trimming left V 0 bases short and J 2 bases short, with 10 bases between. The CDR3 runs to 15 residues. Germline V lookup: CDR1 SGHTA, CDR2 FQGNSA. Study-wide findings and caveats: Replicates were generally not done for experiments.

TCR libraries were prepared from roughly 14 ng of total RNA with the QIAseq Immune Repertoire TCR panel. TCRdb ran MiXCR on the reads and lists one entry per CDR3 protein. The sample records 600 to 900 distinct CDR3 sequences, around 13% being singletons. Live CD3+CD8+TCRalphabeta+ cells were sorted into four subsets by PD-1 and/or TIGIT. This TCR was sampled from a human donor with melanoma. Sequenced here: CD8+ T cells from PBMCs, sampled at baseline or after one month of anti-PD-1 therapy (not recorded which). The rearrangement uses TRBV7-2 and TRBJ2-5; D is undetermined. The CDR3 DNA follows: TGTGCCAGCAGCTTAGCGCTAGACGGGCAAGAGACCCAGTACTTC. Its translation: CASSLALDGQETQYF. Supplemented by reference TRBV7-2 and TRBJ2-5, the full variable domain reads GAGVSQSPSNKVTEKGKDVELRCDPISGHTALYWYRQSLGQGLEFLIYFQGNSAPDKSGLPSDRFSAERTGGSVSTLTIQRTQQEDSAVYLCASSLALDGQETQYFGPGTRLLVL.